The clone carrying this T cell receptor beta chain was observed at least ten times. The data originate from a study of T cells after yellow fever vaccination. Germline V gives CDR1 SGHTA, CDR2 FQGNSA. V was cut by 3 bases and J by 7 bases, with 13 bases left in between. The CDR3 totals 14 residues. TCRdb passed the 5' RACE reads through MiXCR, listing each CDR3 protein once. The sample comprises about 49,000 distinct CDR3 sequences, roughly 7.5% of which are singletons, and 28% rests with the top ten. The chain links TRBV7-2 to TRBJ2-1; maybe TRBD2 (6 bases). The clonotype originates from a man younger than 30 who received the YFV17D yellow fever vaccine. The sequences come from CD8+ T cells sorted from PBMCs, collected approximately 15 days after the first yellow fever vaccination. The CDR3 coding sequence is TGTGCCAGCAGCTTCGAGGGACTCTGGAATGAGCAGTTCTTC. Translating gives CASSFEGLWNEQFF.